This T cell receptor beta chain stems from a study of blood T cell repertoires in COVID-19. About the research overall: Italy, Spain and the United States were the sources of the convalescent and acute COVID-19 samples. T cells, B-cell-depleted T cells, or PBMCs supplied cDNA or gDNA.

The authors' processing: Reference gene primer amplification in the assay estimated nucleated cell counts. Generated by immunoSEQ multiplex PCR, the TCRdb table keeps only in-frame clones and is missing some. V, J and clone size were drawn from that table, and D and trimming were deduced from the DNA. The table shows about 230,000 clones, with 75% to 85% occurring only once. CDR3 size: 13 residues. Germline CDR1 reads SGHDT; CDR2 reads YYEEEE. V lost 4 bases and J 8 bases, leaving 13 bases between the germline ends. V usage is TRBV5-6 and J usage is TRBJ2-1; D unclear. Input material: peripheral blood. The receptor's source is a woman in her fifties or sixties with acute or convalescent COVID-19. The CDR3 sequence is CASSLFSLDEQFF. CDR3 in DNA: TGTGCCAGCAGCCTCTTTTCCCTCGATGAGCAGTTCTTC.